These 27 T cell receptor beta chains originate from one sample sequenced in a study of OX40 agonist ivuxolimab in advanced cancers. The repertoire was sequenced with immunoSEQ multiplex PCR; TCRdb's copy has only in-frame clones and lacks some. The table lists 35,000 to 45,000 clones, around two thirds of them singletons. The sequencing here drew on CD4+ or CD8+ T cells sorted from blood, taken in a trial of the OX40 agonist ivuxolimab. These receptors were collected from an adult with an advanced solid tumor such as melanoma, head and neck, liver or kidney cancer.

This clone was observed a few times. The chain combines TRBV13 with TRBJ2-3; D gene unclear. The germline CDR1 and CDR2 sequences are PRHDT and FYEKMQ (reference sequence). CDR3 length: 15 amino acids. Trimming cost V 5 bases and J 4 bases, with 16 bases left between them. CDR3 sequence reads: CASSPRPPRPDTQYF. CDR3 sequence (DNA): TGTGCCAGCAGCCCCCGACCCCCTCGGCCAGATACGCAGTATTTT.

This clone was detected a few times. The chain recombines TRBV6-5 with TRBJ2-3; tentatively, D is TRBD1 or TRBD2 (5 bases each). This CDR3 has 14 residues. In germline, CDR1 is MNHEY, CDR2 SVGAGI. V was cut by 10 bases and J by 0 bases, with 14 bases left in between. The CDR3 bases are TGTGCCACCGCCGGGACCGCTAGCACAGATACGCAGTATTTT. Its protein product is CATAGTASTDTQYF.

The rearrangement links TRBV29-1 to TRBJ2-7; D possibly corresponds to TRBD1 (5 bases). Germline CDR1 is SQVTM and CDR2 is ANQGSEA. The ends were cut back, 4 bases at V and 2 bases at J, with 12 bases in the middle. There are 13 residues in the CDR3. For the CDR3, the DNA is TGCAGCGTTGGCCCAGGGAACCCCTACGAGCAGTACTTC. Encoded protein: CSVGPGNPYEQYF.

The V and J genes are TRBV7-3 and TRBJ2-1; D ambiguous. The length of the CDR3 is 14 residues. V lost 3 bases to trimming and J lost 0 bases, with 6 bases between them. CDR1 and CDR2 from the germline V gene are SGHTA and FQGTGA. Here the CDR3 reads CASSLGGSYNEQFF. In DNA form, the CDR3 reads TGTGCCAGCAGCTTGGGTGGCTCCTACAATGAGCAGTTCTTC.

The chain employs TRBV15 and TRBJ1-2; 7 nucleotides line up with TRBD1. Germline V lookup: CDR1 LNHNV, CDR2 YYDKDF (reference sequence). The CDR3 spans 13 residues. The V gene end was trimmed by 6 bases and the J gene end by 6 bases; junction bases not matched to a gene: 7. The CDR3 DNA is TGTGCCACCAGAGGGGGCGCCCGGAATGGCTACACCTTC. As protein: CATRGGARNGYTF.

The V and J genes are TRBV29-1 and TRBJ1-4; TRBD1 aligns across 10 bases. The CDR3 covers 13 residues. From germline, CDR1 is SQVTM and CDR2 ANQGSEA. J gave up 7 bases and V 6 bases, and 5 bases lay outside the gene matches. CDR3 nucleotide sequence: TGCAGCGTGATACGGGACAGGGGTGAAAAACTGTTTTTT. As protein: CSVIRDRGEKLFF.

The gene calls are TRBV12-5 and TRBJ1-3, with no clear D. V was pared by 1 base and J by 2 bases, with 9 bases between. The CDR3 is 15 residues long. The germline V gene has CDR1 LGHNT and CDR2 FRNRAP. CDR3 bases: TGTGCTAGTGGTTTGGGCAGCACGACTGGAAACACCATATATTTT. This gives the protein CASGLGSTTGNTIYF.

The J gene is TRBJ2-7, the V gene TRBV19; either TRBD1 or TRBD2 may fit D (6 bases each). Deletions cut 5 bases from V and 6 bases from J, with 11 bases between. Germline V gene sequence: CDR1 LNHDA, CDR2 SQIVND (reference sequence). The CDR3 is 12 residues long. The DNA for the CDR3 is TGTGCCAGTAGTCAACAGGGAGGCGAGCAGTACTTC. Protein product: CASSQQGGEQYF.

This clone was detected only once. The chain has TRBV5-1 and TRBJ1-5, with D tentatively TRBD1 (6 bases). V dropped 4 bases and J dropped 4 bases, with 9 bases sitting between them. CDR1 is SGHRS, CDR2 YFSETQ, per germline. There are 13 residues in the CDR3. Here the CDR3 DNA reads TGCGCCAGCAGCCGCGGACAGAATCAGCCCCAGCATTTT. Protein: CASSRGQNQPQHF.

This clone is categorized as medium-sized (0.01 to 0.1%). Other DNA variants within this sample encode the same CDR3. The gene calls are TRBV5-4 and TRBJ1-6, with 11 bases aligning to TRBD1. Trimming cost V 4 bases and J 5 bases; bases outside gene matches: 5. The CDR3 extends over 16 amino acids. CDR1 and CDR2 (germline): SGHNT, YYREEE (reference sequence). The CDR3 sequence: CASSPGQGANNSPLHF. CDR3 DNA: TGTGCCAGCAGCCCAGGACAGGGGGCGAATAATTCACCCCTCCACTTT.

This clone was seen just once. The rearrangement uses TRBV7-6 and TRBJ2-7, with D unclear. Trimming pared 2 bases from V and 0 bases from J, leaving 8 bases between. CDR1 is SGHVS and CDR2 is FNYEAQ in the germline V gene. The CDR3 contains 14 residues. This CDR3 is CASSLNNGSYEQYF. The CDR3 nucleotides read TGTGCCAGCAGCTTAAATAACGGCTCCTACGAGCAGTACTTC.

A word on this clone: Other DNA sequences in the sample encode the same CDR3. CDR3 bases: TGCGCCAGCAGCTTGGCCGGACAGAACCAAGAGACCCAGTACTTC. This codes for CASSLAGQNQETQYF. The chain links TRBV5-1 to TRBJ2-5; possible D gene TRBD1, 6 bases. V lost 0 bases, J lost 0 bases, and 9 bases lay in between. CDR1 SGHRS and CDR2 YFSETQ come from the germline V gene. The CDR3 consists of 15 residues.

J is TRBJ1-1 and V is TRBV14, with D uncertain. Germline loops: CDR1 SGHDN, CDR2 FVKESK. The CDR3 spans 15 residues. Trimming removed 3 bases at V and 0 bases at J, with 11 bases between. The CDR3 reads CASSQGSRMNTEAFF. In nucleotides, the CDR3 is TGTGCCAGCAGCCAGGGAAGCAGGATGAACACTGAAGCTTTCTTT.

The chain has TRBV19 and TRBJ2-7; 8 positions match TRBD1. Losses at the gene ends were 0 bases for V and 2 bases for J; bases not matched to a gene: 6. CDR1 and CDR2 from the germline V gene are LNHDA and SQIVND (reference sequence). The CDR3 runs 16 residues. The CDR3 DNA sequence: TGTGCCAGTAGTATAGAAAGACCAGGGGGCACCTACGAGCAGTACTTC. Its translation: CASSIERPGGTYEQYF.

The chain joins TRBV12-5 to TRBJ2-1; D is possibly TRBD1 or TRBD2 (5 bases each). The CDR3 contains 17 residues. In germline, CDR1 is LGHNT, CDR2 FRNRAP. The V end lost 0 bases, the J end lost 1 base, and 13 bases lay between the germline ends. CDR3 amino acids: CASGLVSGLPSYNEQFF. CDR3 bases: TGTGCTAGTGGTTTGGTATCGGGGCTACCTTCCTACAATGAGCAGTTCTTC.

This clone was seen more than once but under ten times. This chain links TRBV6-6 with TRBJ1-5, with 8 bases aligning to TRBD1. The CDR3 loop spans 15 amino acids. The junction had 8 bases not matched to a gene; V was cut back by 7 bases and J by 3 bases. CDR1 is MNHNY, CDR2 SVGAGI, per germline (reference sequence). The DNA for the CDR3 is TGTGCCAGCAAGTCCGGACAGGGTATCAATCAGCCCCAGCATTTT. This sequence encodes CASKSGQGINQPQHF.

V is TRBV14 and J is TRBJ2-5; 10 bases align to TRBD2. The V gene end was trimmed by 4 bases and the J gene end by 2 bases; junction bases not matched to a gene: 10. CDR3 length: 17 residues. Germline CDR1 SGHDN, CDR2 FVKESK. In DNA form, the CDR3 reads TGTGCCAGCAGCCCATTCCGGACTAGCGGAAAACAAGAGACCCAGTACTTC. This gives the protein CASSPFRTSGKQETQYF. The variable domain in full, with the rest retrieved from reference TRBV14 and TRBJ2-5, is EAGVTQFPSHSVIEKGQTVTLRCDPISGHDNLYWYRRVMGKEIKFLLHFVKESKQDESGMPNNRFLAERTGGTYSTLKVQPAELEDSGVYFCASSPFRTSGKQETQYFGPGTRLLVL.

V gene TRBV7-8 combines with J gene TRBJ2-3; 10 bases fit TRBD2. V lost 3 bases, J lost 6 bases, and 12 bases stayed unmatched. The germline V gene encodes CDR1 SGHVS and CDR2 FQNEAQ. The CDR3 runs to 17 residues. The CDR3 spells CASSLVGVSGGGDTQYF. In DNA, the CDR3 is TGTGCCAGCAGCTTGGTCGGAGTGAGCGGGGGGGGTGATACGCAGTATTTT.

V gene TRBV6-4 combines with J gene TRBJ2-7; D call uncertain. Per germline, CDR1 MRHNA and CDR2 SNTAGT. This CDR3 spans 10 amino acids. V shed 6 bases and J shed 4 bases, with 4 bases lying between them. The CDR3 DNA reads as TGTGCCAGCAGGATTTACGAGCAGTACGTC. Its protein is CASRIYEQYV.

V gene TRBV6-6 combines with J gene TRBJ1-4, with 7 bases matching TRBD1. The V gene's germline CDR1 is MNHNY and CDR2 SVGAGI (reference sequence). V was clipped by 6 bases and J by 8 bases; unmatched bases: 9. The CDR3 covers 14 residues. In DNA form, the CDR3 reads TGTGCCAGCAGAAGCAGGGGGGGTGGAGAAAAACTGTTTTTT. The encoded protein is CASRSRGGGEKLFF.

The chain combines TRBV5-5 with TRBJ2-7; a possible D gene is TRBD1 (5 bases). Trimming took off 0 bases at V and 5 bases at J, with 15 bases between the two ends. CDR3 length: 15 amino acids. Germline values: CDR1 SGHKS, CDR2 YYEKEE (reference sequence). The chain's CDR3 is CASSLGTNRFHEQYF. The CDR3, as DNA: TGTGCCAGCAGCTTGGGGACGAACAGGTTCCACGAGCAGTACTTC.

This clone appeared a few times. The V gene is TRBV2, the J gene TRBJ2-5, with D unclear. The CDR3 loop spans 14 amino acids. Germline V gene lookup returns CDR1 SNHLY and CDR2 FYNNEI. V shed 6 bases and J shed 4 bases, with 15 bases lying between them. DNA for the CDR3: TGTGCCAGCAGCGACCTTCTGGGGTCAGAGACCCAGTACTTC. Translating it yields CASSDLLGSETQYF.

The rearrangement uses TRBV18 and TRBJ2-3; 11 bases agree with TRBD2. CDR3 size: 15 residues. Losses at the gene ends were 0 bases for V and 7 bases for J; bases not matched to a gene: 3. CDR1 is KGHSH and CDR2 is LQKENI in the germline V gene. This CDR3 is CASSPPTSGGNTQYF. The CDR3 nucleotides read TGTGCCAGCTCACCACCCACTAGCGGGGGAAATACGCAGTATTTT.

This chain uses TRBV27 with TRBJ1-4; 7 bases are a match to TRBD1. CDR3 length: 15 residues. V lost 5 bases to trimming and J lost 4 bases; unmatched junction nucleotides: 7. Per the germline V gene, CDR1 is MNHEY and CDR2 is SMNVEV (reference sequence). DNA for the CDR3: TGTGCCAGCAGTCCCGGGGACAGACATAATGAAAAACTGTTTTTT. Protein product: CASSPGDRHNEKLFF.

The J gene is TRBJ1-3, the V gene TRBV6-5, with D possibly being TRBD1 (5 bases). The CDR3 sequence is 13 residues long. Trimming removed 6 bases from V and 4 bases from J, with 10 bases in between. Germline V gene sequence: CDR1 MNHEY, CDR2 SVGAGI. In DNA form, the CDR3 reads TGTGCCAGCAGCTCAGGGAGCGGAAACACCATATATTTT. It codes for CASSSGSGNTIYF.

This clone was found a few times. V is TRBV2 and J is TRBJ1-1; D is ambiguous. V gave up 7 bases and J gave up 1 base, with 10 bases separating them. This CDR3 comprises 13 residues. Per germline, CDR1 SNHLY and CDR2 FYNNEI. The DNA for the CDR3 is TGTGCCAGCATCACGCGCGAGAACACTGAAGCTTTCTTT. It codes for CASITRENTEAFF.

V gene TRBV6-5 combines with J gene TRBJ2-7; D ambiguous. This CDR3 has 13 residues. Between the trimmed V and J ends, which lost 8 bases and 1 base, there was a span of 12 bases. Germline V gene data show CDR1 as MNHEY and CDR2 as SVGAGI. The DNA of the CDR3 is TGTGCCAGCCGCGGACGGCCTTCCTACGAGCAGTACGTC. Amino acids: CASRGRPSYEQYV.